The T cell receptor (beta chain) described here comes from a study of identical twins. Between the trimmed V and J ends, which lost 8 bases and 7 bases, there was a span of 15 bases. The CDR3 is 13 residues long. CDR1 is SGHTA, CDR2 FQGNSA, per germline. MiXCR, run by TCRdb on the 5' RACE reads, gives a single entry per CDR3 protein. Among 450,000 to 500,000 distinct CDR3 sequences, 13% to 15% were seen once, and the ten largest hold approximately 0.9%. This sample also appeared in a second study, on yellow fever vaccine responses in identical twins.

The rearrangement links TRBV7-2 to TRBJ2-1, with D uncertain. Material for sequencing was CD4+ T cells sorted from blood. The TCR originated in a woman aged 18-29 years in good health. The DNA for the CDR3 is TGTGCCAGCCTCGCGCCTGGAAAAAATGAGCAGTTCTTC. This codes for CASLAPGKNEQFF. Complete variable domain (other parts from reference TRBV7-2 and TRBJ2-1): GAGVSQSPSNKVTEKGKDVELRCDPISGHTALYWYRQSLGQGLEFLIYFQGNSAPDKSGLPSDRFSAERTGGSVSTLTIQRTQQEDSAVYLCASLAPGKNEQFFGPGTRLTVL.